This T cell receptor beta chain was recorded in a study of a mutant IDH1 vaccine in newly diagnosed glioma. Indicated time point: week 5, during vaccination. The content of each vaccine dose was 300 ug of mutant IDH1 20-mer peptide, and topical imiquimod accompanied it. The study enrolled donors with new WHO grade 3 or 4 IDH1-mutant, ATRX-lost astrocytomas. Produced via immunoSEQ multiplex PCR; TCRdb's table is partial and in-frame only. The data contain about 29,000 clones, approximately 86% of them seen just once; the ten biggest clones take up over 2.5%. About this clone itself: Its target is not known.

Here the sequenced sample was peripheral blood mononuclear cells (PBMCs), taken from a glioma patient whose treatment included an IDH1 peptide vaccine. The source of this sequence is a woman aged 35 to 49 with glioma. Some clones in this sample may be carry-over from other donors' samples.

The CDR3, as DNA: TGTGCCAGCAGCTTAGCGCGGGGGACAGGGGGCCCTGAAGCTTTCTTT. Translating gives CASSLARGTGGPEAFF. V gene TRBV7-2 combines with J gene TRBJ1-1; 12 bases are shared with TRBD1. There are 16 residues in the CDR3. Germline V gives CDR1 SGHTA, CDR2 FQGNSA. V was pared by 0 bases and J by 6 bases, with 5 bases of the junction left unmatched.